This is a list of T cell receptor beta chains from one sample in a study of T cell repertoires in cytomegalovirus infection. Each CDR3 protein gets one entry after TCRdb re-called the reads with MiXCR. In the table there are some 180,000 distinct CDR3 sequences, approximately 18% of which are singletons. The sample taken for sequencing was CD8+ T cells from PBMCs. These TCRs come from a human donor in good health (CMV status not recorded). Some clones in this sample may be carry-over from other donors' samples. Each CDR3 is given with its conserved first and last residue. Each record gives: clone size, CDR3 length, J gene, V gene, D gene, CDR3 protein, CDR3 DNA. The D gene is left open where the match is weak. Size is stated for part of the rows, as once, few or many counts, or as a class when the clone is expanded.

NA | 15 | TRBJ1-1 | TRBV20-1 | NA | CSARLRAGRGTEAFF | TGCAGTGCCCGCCTTCGGGCAGGGAGGGGAACTGAAGCTTTCTTT
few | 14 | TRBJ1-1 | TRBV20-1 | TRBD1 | CRVDRGPGNTEAFF | TGCAGGGTAGACAGGGGGCCGGGGAACACTGAAGCTTTCTTT
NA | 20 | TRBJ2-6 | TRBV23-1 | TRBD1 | CASIPVGTVRPKPGANVLTF | TGCGCCAGCATCCCGGTGGGGACAGTGCGTCCTAAACCCGGGGCCAACGTCCTGACTTTC
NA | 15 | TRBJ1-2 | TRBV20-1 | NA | CSARDFGILVDGYTF | TGCAGTGCTAGAGATTTCGGGATTTTAGTGGATGGCTACACCTTC
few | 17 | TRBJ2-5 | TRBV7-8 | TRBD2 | CASSARLAGGPGETQYF | TGTGCCAGCAGCGCACGACTAGCGGGGGGGCCTGGAGAGACCCAGTACTTC
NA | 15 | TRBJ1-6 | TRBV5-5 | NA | CASSLLESYNSPLHF | TGTGCCAGCAGCTTGTTGGAGTCCTATAATTCACCCCTCCACTTT
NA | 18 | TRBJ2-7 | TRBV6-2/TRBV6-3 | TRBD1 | CASSYIFALTGDLHEQYF | TGTGCCAGCAGTTACATTTTCGCCCTGACAGGGGATTTACACGAGCAGTACTTC
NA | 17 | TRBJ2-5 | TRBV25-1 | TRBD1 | CASSEIGQAPARETQYF | TGTGCCAGCAGCGAAATCGGACAGGCCCCCGCCCGGGAGACCCAGTACTTC
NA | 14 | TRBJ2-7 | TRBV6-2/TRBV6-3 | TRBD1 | CASHSGTGFHEQYF | TGTGCCAGCCACTCCGGGACAGGGTTCCACGAGCAGTACTTC
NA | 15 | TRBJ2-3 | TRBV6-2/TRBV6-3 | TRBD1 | CASWLGQGKTDTQYF | TGTGCCAGCTGGCTCGGACAGGGTAAAACAGATACGCAGTATTTT
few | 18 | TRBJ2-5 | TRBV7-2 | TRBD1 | CASSLPLQGQDPWETQYF | TGTGCCAGCAGCTTACCACTGCAGGGACAGGACCCTTGGGAGACCCAGTACTTC
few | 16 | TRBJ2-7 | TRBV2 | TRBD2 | CASSESRSSGGYEQYF | TGTGCCAGCAGTGAATCTAGGTCTAGCGGGGGTTACGAGCAGTACTTC
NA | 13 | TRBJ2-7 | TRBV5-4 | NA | CASSTPPGYEQYF | TGTGCCAGCAGCACCCCTCCCGGGTACGAGCAGTACTTC
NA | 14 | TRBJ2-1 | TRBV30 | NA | CAWSVLRRDNEQFF | TGTGCCTGGAGTGTATTGCGAAGGGACAATGAGCAGTTCTTC
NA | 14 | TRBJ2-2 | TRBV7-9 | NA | CASSTTQGIGELFF | TGTGCCAGCAGCACAACTCAGGGGATCGGGGAGCTGTTTTTT
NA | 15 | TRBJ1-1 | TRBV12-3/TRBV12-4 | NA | CASSLIPRRDTEAFF | TGTGCCAGCAGTTTAATCCCCCGACGGGACACTGAAGCTTTCTTT
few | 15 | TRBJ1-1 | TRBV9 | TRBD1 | CASSAQGQGGAEAFF | TGTGCCAGCAGCGCCCAGGGACAGGGGGGCGCTGAAGCTTTCTTT
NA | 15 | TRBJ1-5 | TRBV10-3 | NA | CAISEFQGGNQPQHF | TGTGCCATCAGTGAGTTTCAGGGTGGCAATCAGCCCCAGCATTTT
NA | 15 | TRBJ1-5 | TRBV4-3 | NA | CASSQHTGPNQPQHF | TGCGCCAGCAGCCAGCATACAGGACCCAATCAGCCCCAGCATTTT
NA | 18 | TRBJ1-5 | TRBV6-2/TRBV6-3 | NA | CASSYLEGQHPGWQPQHF | TGTGCCAGCAGTTACCTCGAGGGACAACACCCGGGGTGGCAGCCCCAGCATTTT
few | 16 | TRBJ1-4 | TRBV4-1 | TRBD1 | CASSIDPRDRDEKLFF | TGCGCCAGCAGCATAGACCCCCGGGACAGGGATGAAAAACTGTTTTTT
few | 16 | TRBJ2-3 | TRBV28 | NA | CASRPGTRWETDTQYF | TGTGCCAGCCGCCCAGGCACCCGTTGGGAGACAGATACGCAGTATTTT
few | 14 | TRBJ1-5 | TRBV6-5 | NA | CASSHRGGDQPQHF | TGTGCCAGCAGTCACCGTGGGGGGGATCAGCCCCAGCATTTT
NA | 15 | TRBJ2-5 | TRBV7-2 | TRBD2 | CASSDRWGGQETQYF | TGTGCCAGCAGCGATCGGTGGGGGGGTCAAGAGACCCAGTACTTC
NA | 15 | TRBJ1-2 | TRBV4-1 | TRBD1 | CASSPLSEGAEGYTF | TGCGCCAGCAGCCCCCTGAGTGAGGGGGCGGAAGGCTACACCTTC
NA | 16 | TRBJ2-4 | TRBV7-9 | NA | CARSTAEPVAKNIQYF | TGTGCCAGGAGCACCGCGGAACCCGTGGCCAAAAACATTCAGTACTTC
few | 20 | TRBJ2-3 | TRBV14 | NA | CASSQLLGETGLLFTDTQYF | TGTGCCAGCAGCCAACTCCTGGGCGAGACAGGACTATTATTCACAGATACGCAGTATTTT
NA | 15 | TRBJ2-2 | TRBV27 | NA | CASSKTGFVTGELFF | TGTGCCAGCAGTAAAACAGGGTTCGTCACCGGGGAGCTGTTTTTT
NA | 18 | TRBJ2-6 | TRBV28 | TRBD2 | CASSLSGEMLAGANVLTF | TGTGCCAGCAGTTTGAGCGGGGAAATGTTGGCTGGGGCCAACGTCCTGACTTTC
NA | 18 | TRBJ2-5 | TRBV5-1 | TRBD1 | CASSAFRDRGWGQETQYF | TGCGCCAGCAGCGCGTTCCGGGACAGGGGATGGGGTCAAGAGACCCAGTACTTC
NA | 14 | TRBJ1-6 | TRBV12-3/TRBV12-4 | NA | CASSLDYGNSPLHF | TGTGCCAGCAGTTTGGACTACGGCAATTCACCCCTCCACTTT
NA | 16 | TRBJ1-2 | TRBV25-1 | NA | CASSQRRGPTNYGYTF | TGTGCCAGCAGTCAGAGGCGGGGGCCCACTAACTATGGCTACACCTTC
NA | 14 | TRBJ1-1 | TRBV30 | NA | CAWLPGPWDTEAFF | TGTGCCTGGCTTCCGGGACCCTGGGACACTGAAGCTTTCTTT
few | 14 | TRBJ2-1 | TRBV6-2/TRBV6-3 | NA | CASSYPAGRHEQFF | TGTGCCAGCAGTTACCCTGCAGGACGGCATGAGCAGTTCTTC
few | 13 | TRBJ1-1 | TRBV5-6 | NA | CASSLAVKTEAFF | TGTGCCAGCAGCTTGGCCGTGAAGACTGAAGCTTTCTTT
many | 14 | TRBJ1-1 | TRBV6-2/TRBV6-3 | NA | CASSYSSAGRGAFF | TGTGCCAGCAGTTACTCGTCCGCCGGGCGGGGAGCTTTCTTT
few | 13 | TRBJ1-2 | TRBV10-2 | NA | CASSENGRYGYTF | TGCGCCAGCAGTGAAAACGGCCGCTATGGCTACACCTTC
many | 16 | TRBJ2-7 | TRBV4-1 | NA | CASSQDELVSSYEQYF | TGCGCCAGCAGCCAAGACGAACTTGTTAGCTCCTACGAGCAGTACTTC
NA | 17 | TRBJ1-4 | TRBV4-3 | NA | CASSQDFQRATNEKLFF | TGCGCCAGCAGCCAAGATTTTCAGAGGGCAACTAATGAAAAACTGTTTTTT
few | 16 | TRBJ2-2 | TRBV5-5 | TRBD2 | CASSFVLAGGTGELFF | TGTGCCAGCAGCTTCGTACTAGCGGGGGGGACCGGGGAGCTGTTTTTT
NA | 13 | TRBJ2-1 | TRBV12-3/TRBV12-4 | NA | CASSFVGPRGQFF | TGTGCCAGCAGTTTTGTGGGTCCGAGGGGACAGTTCTTC
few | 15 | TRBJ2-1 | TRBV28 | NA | CASSLFGNRGNEQFF | TGTGCCAGCAGTTTGTTTGGGAACCGGGGCAATGAGCAGTTCTTC